This paragraph covers one T cell receptor (beta chain) sequence. Authors' data handling: Estimates of nucleated cell counts were drawn from the amplification of reference gene primers. The protocol was immunoSEQ multiplex PCR, while the TCRdb copy is restricted to in-frame clones and leaves out a portion. V and J calls plus clone size are reproduced from that table; the DNA served to infer D and trimming. Of 350,000 to 400,000 clones listed, around 89% are singletons. The data belong to a study of blood T cell repertoires in COVID-19. Across the study: Donors in the United States, Italy and Spain gave samples during acute or convalescent COVID-19.

Between the trimmed V and J ends, which lost 0 bases and 9 bases, there was a span of 13 bases. Germline lookup yields CDR1 SGDLS and CDR2 YYNGEE. The CDR3 loop spans 14 amino acids. The receptor comes from a man aged 18 to 30 with active or convalescent COVID-19. The sequenced sample consisted of peripheral blood. The chain joins TRBV9 to TRBJ2-1; perhaps TRBD1 as D (6 bases). The CDR3 protein is CASSVGGGTIEQFF. CDR3 DNA: TGTGCCAGCAGCGTAGGAGGGGGTACGATTGAGCAGTTCTTC.